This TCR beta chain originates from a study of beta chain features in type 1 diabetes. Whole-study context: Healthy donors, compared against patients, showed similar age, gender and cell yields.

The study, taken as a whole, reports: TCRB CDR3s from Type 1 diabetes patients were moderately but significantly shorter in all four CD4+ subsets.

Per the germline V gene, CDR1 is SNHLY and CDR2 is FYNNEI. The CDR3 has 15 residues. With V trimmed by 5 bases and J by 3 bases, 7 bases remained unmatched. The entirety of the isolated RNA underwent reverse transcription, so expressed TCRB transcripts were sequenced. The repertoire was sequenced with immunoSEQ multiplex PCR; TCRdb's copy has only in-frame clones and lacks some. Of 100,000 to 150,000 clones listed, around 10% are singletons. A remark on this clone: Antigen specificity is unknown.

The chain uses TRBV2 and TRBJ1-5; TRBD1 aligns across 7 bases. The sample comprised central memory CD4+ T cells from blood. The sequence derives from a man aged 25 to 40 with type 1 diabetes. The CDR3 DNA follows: TGTGCCAGCAGTTGGAGACAGGGCGACAATCAGCCCCAGCATTTT. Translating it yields CASSWRQGDNQPQHF.